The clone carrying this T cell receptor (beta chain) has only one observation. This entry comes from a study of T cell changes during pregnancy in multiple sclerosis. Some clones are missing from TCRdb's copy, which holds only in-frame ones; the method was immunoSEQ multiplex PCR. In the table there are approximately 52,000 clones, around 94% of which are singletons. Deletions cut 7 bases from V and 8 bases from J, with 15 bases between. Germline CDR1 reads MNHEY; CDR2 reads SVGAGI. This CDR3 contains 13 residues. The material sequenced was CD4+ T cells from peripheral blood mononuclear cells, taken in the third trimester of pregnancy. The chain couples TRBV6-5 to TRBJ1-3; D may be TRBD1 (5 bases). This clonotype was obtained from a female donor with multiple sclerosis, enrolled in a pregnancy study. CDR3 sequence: CASKFAGTDTIYF. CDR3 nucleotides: TGTGCCAGCAAATTCGCGGGGACGGACACCATATATTTT.